This T cell receptor beta chain was sequenced for a study of T cell repertoires in cytomegalovirus infection. Study conclusions and caveats: CMV-specific TCR beta clonotypes restricted by HLA-C were the ones dominating the ex vivo response.

Only a few counts were recorded for this clonotype. As yet, its antigen is unknown. V lost 0 bases, J lost 0 bases, and 14 bases lay in between. The CDR3 length is 18 residues. Germline CDR1 is KGHDR and CDR2 is SFDVKD. TCRdb itself ran the reads through MiXCR, one entry per CDR3 protein. The sample records 200,000 to 300,000 distinct CDR3 sequences, over 8% being singletons. The sequence was collected from a human donor in good health (CMV status not recorded). Some clones in this sample may be carry-over from other donors' samples. Sequenced input: PBMCs. The gene calls are TRBV24-1 and TRBJ1-5; D uncertain. The CDR3 sequence: CATSDLRREDYSNQPQHF. The CDR3 region has the DNA TGTGCCACCAGTGATTTGCGCCGGGAGGATTATAGCAATCAGCCCCAGCATTTT.